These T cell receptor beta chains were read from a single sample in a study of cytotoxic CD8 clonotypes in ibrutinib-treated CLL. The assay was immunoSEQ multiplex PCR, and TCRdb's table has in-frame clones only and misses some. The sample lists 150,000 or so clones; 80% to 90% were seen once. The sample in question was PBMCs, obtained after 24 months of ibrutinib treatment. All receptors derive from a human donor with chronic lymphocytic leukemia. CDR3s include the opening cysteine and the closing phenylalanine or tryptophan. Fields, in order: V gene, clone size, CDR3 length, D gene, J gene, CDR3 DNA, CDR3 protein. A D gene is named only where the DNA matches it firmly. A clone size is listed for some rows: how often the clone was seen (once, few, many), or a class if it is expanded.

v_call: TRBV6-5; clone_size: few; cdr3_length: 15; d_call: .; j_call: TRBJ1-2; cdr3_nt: TGTGCCAGCAGTTACCCGGGAACCGACTACCGGGGCTACACCTTC; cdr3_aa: CASSYPGTDYRGYTF
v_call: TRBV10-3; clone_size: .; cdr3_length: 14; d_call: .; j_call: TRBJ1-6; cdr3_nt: TGTGCCATCAGGCCGGGGGTGAATAATTCACCCCTCCACTTT; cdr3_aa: CAIRPGVNNSPLHF
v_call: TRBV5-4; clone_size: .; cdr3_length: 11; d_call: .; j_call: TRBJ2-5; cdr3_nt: TGTGCCAGCAGCTTGGACCGGGATTGGTACTTC; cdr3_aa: CASSLDRDWYF
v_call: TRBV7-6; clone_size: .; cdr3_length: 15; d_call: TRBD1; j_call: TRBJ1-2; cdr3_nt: TGTGCCAGCAGCGCCAGACAGGGGGCGGCGAATGGCTACACCTTC; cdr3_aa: CASSARQGAANGYTF
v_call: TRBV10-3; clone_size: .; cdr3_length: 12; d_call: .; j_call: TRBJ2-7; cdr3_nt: TGTGCCATCAGACCCCCTGTAGGGGAGCAGTACTTC; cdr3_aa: CAIRPPVGEQYF
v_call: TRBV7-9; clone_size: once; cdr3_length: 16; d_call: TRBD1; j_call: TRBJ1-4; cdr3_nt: TGTGCCAGCAGCCGGCGGGTGGGGGACAGTAATGAAAAACTGTTTTTT; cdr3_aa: CASSRRVGDSNEKLFF
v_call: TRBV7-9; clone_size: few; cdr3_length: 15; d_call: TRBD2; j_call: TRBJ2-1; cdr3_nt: TGTGCCAGCAGCTTAGTTGAGCGGGGTAACAATGAGCAGTTCTTC; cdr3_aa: CASSLVERGNNEQFF
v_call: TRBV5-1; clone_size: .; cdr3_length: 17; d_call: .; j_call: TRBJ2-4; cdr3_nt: TGCGCCAGCAGCTTGGCCTTACGGCGGGGGCGGGAAAACATTCAGTACTTC; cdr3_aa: CASSLALRRGRENIQYF
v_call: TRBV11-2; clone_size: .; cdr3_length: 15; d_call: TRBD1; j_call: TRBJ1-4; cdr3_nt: TGTGCCAGCAGCTTTAGGCAGGGGGTTAATGAAAAACTGTTTTTT; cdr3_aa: CASSFRQGVNEKLFF
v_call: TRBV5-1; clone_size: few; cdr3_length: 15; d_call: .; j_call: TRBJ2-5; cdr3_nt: TGCGCCAGCAGCTTGGTAGGGCAGATTCAAGAGACCCAGTACTTC; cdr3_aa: CASSLVGQIQETQYF
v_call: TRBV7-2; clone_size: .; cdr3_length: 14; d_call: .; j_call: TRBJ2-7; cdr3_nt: TGTGCCAGCAGCTTTACAGGGTTCTCTTACGAGCAGTACTTC; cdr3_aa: CASSFTGFSYEQYF
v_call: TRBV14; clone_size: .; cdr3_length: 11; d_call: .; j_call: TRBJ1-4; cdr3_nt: TGTGCCAGCAGCCAAGCGGTCAAACTGTTTTTT; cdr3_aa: CASSQAVKLFF
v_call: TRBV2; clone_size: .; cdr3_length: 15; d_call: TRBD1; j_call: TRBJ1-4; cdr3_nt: TGTGCCAGCAGTGATTTAGGGACAGGGAATGAAAAACTGTTTTTT; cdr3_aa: CASSDLGTGNEKLFF
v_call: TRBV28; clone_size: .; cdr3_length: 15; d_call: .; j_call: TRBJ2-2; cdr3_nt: TGTGCCAGCACGGGGGCAGGGGCTGGCACCGGGGAGCTGTTTTTT; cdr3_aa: CASTGAGAGTGELFF
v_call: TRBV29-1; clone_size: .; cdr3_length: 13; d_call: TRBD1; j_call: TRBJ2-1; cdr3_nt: TGCAGCGGGGGGACAGGGCCGTACAATGAGCAGTTCTTC; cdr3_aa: CSGGTGPYNEQFF
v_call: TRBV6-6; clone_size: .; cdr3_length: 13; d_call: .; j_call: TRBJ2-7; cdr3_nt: TGTGCCAGCAGTCCCGTCGGTGACTACGAGCAGTACTTC; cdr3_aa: CASSPVGDYEQYF
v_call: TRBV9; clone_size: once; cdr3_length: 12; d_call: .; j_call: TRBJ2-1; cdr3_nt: TGTGCCAGCAGCGTAGGAGGGGCTGAGCAGTTCTTC; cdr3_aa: CASSVGGAEQFF
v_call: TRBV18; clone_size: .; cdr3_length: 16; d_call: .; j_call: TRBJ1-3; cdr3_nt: TGTGCCAGCTCACCACGGGACTCCGACGCCGGAAACACCATATATTTT; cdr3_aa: CASSPRDSDAGNTIYF
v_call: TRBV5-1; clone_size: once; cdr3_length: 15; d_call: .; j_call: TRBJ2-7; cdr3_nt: TGCGCCAGCAGCTTGGACGGGACGTTTCCCTACGAGCAGTACTTC; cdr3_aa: CASSLDGTFPYEQYF
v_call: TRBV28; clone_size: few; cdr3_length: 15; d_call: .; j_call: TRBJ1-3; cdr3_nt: TGTGCCAGTGGTATAACAGCATCCTCTGGAAACACCATATATTTT; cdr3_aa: CASGITASSGNTIYF
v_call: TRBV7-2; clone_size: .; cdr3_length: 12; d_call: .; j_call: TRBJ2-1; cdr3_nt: TGTGCCAGCAGCCTAGGGGGTAGGGAGCAGTTCTTC; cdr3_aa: CASSLGGREQFF
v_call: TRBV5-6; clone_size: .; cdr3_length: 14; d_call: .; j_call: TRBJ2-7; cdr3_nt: TGTGCCAGCAGCCCCCGAGGGACAACCTACGAGCAGTACTTC; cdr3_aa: CASSPRGTTYEQYF
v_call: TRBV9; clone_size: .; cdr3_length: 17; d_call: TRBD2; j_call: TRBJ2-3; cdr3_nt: TGTGCCAGCAGCGTACCCATAGCGGGAGGGAGCACAGATACGCAGTATTTT; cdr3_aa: CASSVPIAGGSTDTQYF
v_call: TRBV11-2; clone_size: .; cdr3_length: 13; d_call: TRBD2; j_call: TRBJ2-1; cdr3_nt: TGTGCCAGCAGCTTATGGACTAGCTATGAGCAGTTCTTC; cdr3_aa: CASSLWTSYEQFF
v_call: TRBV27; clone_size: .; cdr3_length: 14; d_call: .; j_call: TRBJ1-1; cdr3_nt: TGTGCCAGCAGTACCTGGACCGGGAACACTGAAGCTTTCTTT; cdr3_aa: CASSTWTGNTEAFF
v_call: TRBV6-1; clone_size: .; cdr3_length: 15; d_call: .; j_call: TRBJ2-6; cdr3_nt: TGTGCCAGCACTAGTCCGAGCTCTGGGGCCAACGTCCTGACTTTC; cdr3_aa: CASTSPSSGANVLTF
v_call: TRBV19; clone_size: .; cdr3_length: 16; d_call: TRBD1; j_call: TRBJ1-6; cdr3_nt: TGTGCCAGTAGTGGACTCGGACAGGGGAGGAATTCACCCCTCCACTTT; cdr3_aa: CASSGLGQGRNSPLHF
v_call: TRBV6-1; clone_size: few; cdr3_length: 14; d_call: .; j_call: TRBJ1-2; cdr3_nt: TGTGCCAGCAGTCCGACTGAAGCTAACTATGGCTACACCTTC; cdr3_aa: CASSPTEANYGYTF
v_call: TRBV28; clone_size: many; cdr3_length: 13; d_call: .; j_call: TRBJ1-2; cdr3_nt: TGTGCCAGCGGGGCCGGGCCCGAATATGGCTACACCTTC; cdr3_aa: CASGAGPEYGYTF
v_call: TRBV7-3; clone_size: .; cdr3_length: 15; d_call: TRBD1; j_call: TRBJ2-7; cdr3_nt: TGTGCCAGCAGCTTAAGTGGCAGGGGGTTTTACGAGCAGTACTTC; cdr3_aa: CASSLSGRGFYEQYF
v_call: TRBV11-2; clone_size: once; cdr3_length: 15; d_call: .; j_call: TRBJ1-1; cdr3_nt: TGTGCCAGCAGCCCCCGCCAGTACATGAACACTGAAGCTTTCTTT; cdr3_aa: CASSPRQYMNTEAFF
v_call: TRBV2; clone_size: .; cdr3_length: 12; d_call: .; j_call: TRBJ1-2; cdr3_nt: TGTGCCAGCAGTCCCGAGGGCTATGGCTACACCTTC; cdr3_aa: CASSPEGYGYTF
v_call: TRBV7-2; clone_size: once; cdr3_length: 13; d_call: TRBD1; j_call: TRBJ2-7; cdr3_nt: TGTGCCAGCAGCTTAGACAGGGGGCGCGGAAAGTACTTC; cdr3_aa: CASSLDRGRGKYF
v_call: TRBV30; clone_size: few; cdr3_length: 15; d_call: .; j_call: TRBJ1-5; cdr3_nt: TGTGCCTGGAGTGTTTCGGGGGCTAGCAATCAGCCCCAGCATTTT; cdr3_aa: CAWSVSGASNQPQHF
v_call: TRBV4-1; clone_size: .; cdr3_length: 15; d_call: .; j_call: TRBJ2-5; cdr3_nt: TGCGCCAGCAGCCCACCCGGGACCCAGGCGGAGACCCAGTACTTC; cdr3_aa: CASSPPGTQAETQYF
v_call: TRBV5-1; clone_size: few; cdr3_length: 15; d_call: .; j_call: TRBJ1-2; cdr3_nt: TGCGCCAGCAGCTTGGGTACCTCATCCAACTATGGCTACACCTTC; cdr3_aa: CASSLGTSSNYGYTF
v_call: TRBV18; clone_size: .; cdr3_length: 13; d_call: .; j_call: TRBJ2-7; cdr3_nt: TGTGCCAGCTCACCGCCAGCATCCTACGAGCAGTACTTC; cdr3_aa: CASSPPASYEQYF
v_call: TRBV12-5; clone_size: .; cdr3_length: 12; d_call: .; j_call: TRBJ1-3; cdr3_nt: TGTGCTAGTAGGGCCGCTGGAAACACCATATATTTT; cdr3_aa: CASRAAGNTIYF
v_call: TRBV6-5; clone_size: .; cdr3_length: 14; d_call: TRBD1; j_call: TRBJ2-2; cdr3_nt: TGTGCCAGCAGAGGACAGGGGTCAACCGGGGAGCTGTTTTTT; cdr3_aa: CASRGQGSTGELFF
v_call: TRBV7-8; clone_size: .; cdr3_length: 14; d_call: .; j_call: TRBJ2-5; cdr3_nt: TGTGCCAGCAGCTTTCGCCGGGATGGAGAGACCCAGTACTTC; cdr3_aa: CASSFRRDGETQYF
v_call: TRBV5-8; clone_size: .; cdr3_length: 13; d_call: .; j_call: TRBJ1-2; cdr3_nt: TGTGCCAGCAGCCCGCGGGGGACCTATGGCTACACCTTC; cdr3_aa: CASSPRGTYGYTF
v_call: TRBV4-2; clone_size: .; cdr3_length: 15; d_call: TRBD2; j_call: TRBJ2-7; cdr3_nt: TGTGCCAGCAGCCGCCTGGGGGGAGGGCCTTACGAGCAGTACTTC; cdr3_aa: CASSRLGGGPYEQYF
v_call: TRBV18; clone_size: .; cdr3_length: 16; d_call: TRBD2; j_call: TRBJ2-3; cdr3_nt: TGTGCCAGCTCATCCCGCCCTAGCGGGAGACTCGATACGCAGTATTTT; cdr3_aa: CASSSRPSGRLDTQYF
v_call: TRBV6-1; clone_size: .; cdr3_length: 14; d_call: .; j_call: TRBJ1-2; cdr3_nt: TGTGCCAGCAACACGGGGGGGGGACCCTATGGCTACACCTTC; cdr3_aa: CASNTGGGPYGYTF
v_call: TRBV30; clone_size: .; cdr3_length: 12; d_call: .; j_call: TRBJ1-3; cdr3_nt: TGTGCCTGGAGTGTAGCTGGAAACACCATATATTTT; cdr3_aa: CAWSVAGNTIYF
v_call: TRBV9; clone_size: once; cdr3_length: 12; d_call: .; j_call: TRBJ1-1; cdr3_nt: TGTGCCAGCAGCGGAGTAGAGCCTGAAGCTTTCTTT; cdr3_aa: CASSGVEPEAFF
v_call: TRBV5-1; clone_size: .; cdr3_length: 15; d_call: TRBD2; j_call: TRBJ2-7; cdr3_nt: TGCGCCAGCAGCTTGGAAGGCGGGGGGGCGTACGAGCAGTACTTC; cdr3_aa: CASSLEGGGAYEQYF
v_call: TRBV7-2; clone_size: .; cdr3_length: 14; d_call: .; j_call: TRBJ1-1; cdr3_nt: TGTGCCAGCAGCTTAGTTGGGGCAGGGAGTAAAGCTTTCTTT; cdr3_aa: CASSLVGAGSKAFF
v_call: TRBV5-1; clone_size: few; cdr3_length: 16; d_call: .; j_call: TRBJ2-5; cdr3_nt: TGCGCCAGCAGCCCGGGGGCGCGGGGGAGTCAAGAGACCCAGTACTTC; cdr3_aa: CASSPGARGSQETQYF
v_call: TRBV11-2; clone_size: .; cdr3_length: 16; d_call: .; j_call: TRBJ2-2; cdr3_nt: TGTGCCAGCAGCTTCGGGGGAAATCGAAACACCGGGGAGCTGTTTTTT; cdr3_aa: CASSFGGNRNTGELFF
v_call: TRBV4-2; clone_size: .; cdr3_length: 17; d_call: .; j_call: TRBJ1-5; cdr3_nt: TGTGCCAGCAGCCAAGCCCTGACCGGGAATTACAATCAGCCCCAGCATTTT; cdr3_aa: CASSQALTGNYNQPQHF
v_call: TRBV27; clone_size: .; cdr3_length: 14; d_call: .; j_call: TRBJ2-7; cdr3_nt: TGTGCCAGCAGTTTCGGACCCGGGGCCTACGAGCAGTACTTC; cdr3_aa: CASSFGPGAYEQYF
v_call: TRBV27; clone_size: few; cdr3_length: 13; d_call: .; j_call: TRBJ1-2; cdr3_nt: TGTGCCAGCAGTTTCCGGGACAACTATGGCTACACCTTC; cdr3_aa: CASSFRDNYGYTF
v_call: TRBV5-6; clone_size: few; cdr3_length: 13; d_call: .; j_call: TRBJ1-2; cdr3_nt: TGTGCCAGCAGCGCCGCCGGGACCTATGGCTACACCTTC; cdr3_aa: CASSAAGTYGYTF